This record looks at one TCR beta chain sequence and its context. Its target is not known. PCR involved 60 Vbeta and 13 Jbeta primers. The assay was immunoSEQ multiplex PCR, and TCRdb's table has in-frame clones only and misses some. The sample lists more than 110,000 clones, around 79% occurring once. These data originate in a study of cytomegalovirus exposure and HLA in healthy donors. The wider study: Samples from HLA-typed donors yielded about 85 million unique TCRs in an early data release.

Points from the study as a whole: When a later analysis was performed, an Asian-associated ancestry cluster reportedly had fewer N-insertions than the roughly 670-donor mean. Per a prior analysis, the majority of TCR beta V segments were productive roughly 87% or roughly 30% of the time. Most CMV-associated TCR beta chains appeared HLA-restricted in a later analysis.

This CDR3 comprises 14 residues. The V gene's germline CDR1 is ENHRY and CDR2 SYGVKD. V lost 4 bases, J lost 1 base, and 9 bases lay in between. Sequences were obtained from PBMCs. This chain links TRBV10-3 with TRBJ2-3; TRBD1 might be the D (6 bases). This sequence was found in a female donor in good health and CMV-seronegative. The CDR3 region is CAISARGGTDTQYF. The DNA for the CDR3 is TGTGCCATCAGTGCCAGGGGAGGCACAGATACGCAGTATTTT.